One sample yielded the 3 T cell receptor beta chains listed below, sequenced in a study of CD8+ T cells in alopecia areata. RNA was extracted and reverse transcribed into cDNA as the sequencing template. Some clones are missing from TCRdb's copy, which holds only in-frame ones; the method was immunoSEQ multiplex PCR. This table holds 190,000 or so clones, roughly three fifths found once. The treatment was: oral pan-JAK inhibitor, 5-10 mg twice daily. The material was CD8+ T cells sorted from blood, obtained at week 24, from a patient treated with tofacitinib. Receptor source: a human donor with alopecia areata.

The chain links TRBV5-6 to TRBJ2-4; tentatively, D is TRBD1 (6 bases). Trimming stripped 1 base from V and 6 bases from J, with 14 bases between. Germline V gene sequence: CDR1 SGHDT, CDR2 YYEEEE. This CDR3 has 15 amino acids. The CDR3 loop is CASSLSTGHGNIQYF. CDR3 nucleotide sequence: TGTGCCAGCAGCTTGAGCACGGGACACGGAAACATTCAGTACTTC.

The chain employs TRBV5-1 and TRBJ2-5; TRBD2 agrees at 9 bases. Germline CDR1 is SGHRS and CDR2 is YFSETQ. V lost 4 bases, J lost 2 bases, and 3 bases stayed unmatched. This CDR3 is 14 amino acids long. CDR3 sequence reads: CASSGLAGQETQYF. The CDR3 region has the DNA TGCGCCAGCAGCGGGCTAGCGGGACAAGAGACCCAGTACTTC.

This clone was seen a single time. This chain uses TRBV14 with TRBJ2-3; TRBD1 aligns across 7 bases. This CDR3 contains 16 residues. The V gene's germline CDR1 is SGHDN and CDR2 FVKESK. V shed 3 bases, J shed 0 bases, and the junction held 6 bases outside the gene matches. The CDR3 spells CASSHHMTGSTDTQYF. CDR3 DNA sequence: TGTGCCAGCAGCCACCACATGACAGGGAGCACAGATACGCAGTATTTT.